One and the same sample provided the 22 T cell receptor beta chains below, sequenced in a study of neoadjuvant anti-PD-1 for oral cavity cancer. Clones were sequenced by immunoSEQ multiplex PCR, and TCRdb holds only the in-frame ones, with some missing. The sample has roughly 14,000 clones, roughly two thirds seen once; the top ten hold under 2.5%. This specimen consisted of PBMCs, obtained before nivolumab (anti-PD-1) treatment. The receptors shown here come from a person aged 40 to 85 with oral cavity squamous cell carcinoma.

This clone showed up just once. The chain links TRBV19 to TRBJ1-1, with 7 positions matching TRBD1. The CDR3 runs 13 residues. J was trimmed by 1 base and V by 11 bases; bases with no gene match: 7. The germline V gene has CDR1 LNHDA and CDR2 SQIVND (reference sequence). The CDR3 region is CARWDRENTEAFF. The CDR3 nucleotides are TGTGCCCGTTGGGACAGAGAGAACACTGAAGCTTTCTTT.

This clone was found a few times. This chain joins TRBV9 and TRBJ1-6; D is perhaps TRBD1 (5 bases). Germline-derived CDR1 and CDR2 are SGDLS and YYNGEE. The length of the CDR3 is 14 residues. V lost 3 bases and J lost 10, with 14 bases in between. CDR3 sequence (DNA): TGTGCCAGCAGCGGGAGGGGAAAGGGATCACCCCTCCACTTT. Translated: CASSGRGKGSPLHF.

Only a few counts were recorded for this clone. This chain connects TRBV6-1 to TRBJ2-1, with D uncertain. CDR1 and CDR2 (germline): MNHNS, SASEGT. Trimming cost V 9 bases and J 0 bases, with 15 bases left between them. This CDR3 spans 15 amino acids. CDR3 DNA sequence: TGTGCCAGTTTAATGACGGCCAGCTCCTACAATGAGCAGTTCTTC. Protein sequence: CASLMTASSYNEQFF.

The chain combines TRBV27 with TRBJ1-5, with 7 bases identical to TRBD1. The CDR3 consists of 15 residues. Trimming at V came to 5 bases and at J to 4 bases, leaving 8 bases not matched to a gene. Germline V gene data show CDR1 as MNHEY and CDR2 as SMNVEV (reference sequence). In DNA form, the CDR3 reads TGTGCCAGCAGTGCCACGACAGGGATGAATCAGCCCCAGCATTTT. Its protein product is CASSATTGMNQPQHF.

The chain carries TRBV19 and TRBJ2-5, with D possibly matching TRBD2 (6 bases). Trimming left V 4 bases short and J 5 bases short, with 20 bases between. Germline lookup yields CDR1 LNHDA and CDR2 SQIVND (reference sequence). CDR3 length: 16 amino acids. CDR3 protein: CASSTWRAPLSETQYF. CDR3 nucleotides: TGTGCCAGTAGTACGTGGAGGGCCCCTCTTTCGGAGACCCAGTACTTC. Using reference TRBV19 and TRBJ2-5 for the parts outside the CDR3, the full variable domain is DGGITQSPKYLFRKEGQNVTLSCEQNLNHDAMYWYRQDPGQGLRLIYYSQIVNDFQKGDIAEGYSVSREKKESFPLTVTSAQKNPTAFYLCASSTWRAPLSETQYFGPGTRLLVL.

The chain recombines TRBV4-1 with TRBJ1-5, with D unresolved. Germline V CDR1 and CDR2: MGHRA, YSYEKL. V gave up 1 base and J gave up 4 bases, with 14 bases separating them. This CDR3 is 16 amino acids long. The DNA of the CDR3 is TGCGCCAGCAGCCAAGTCCAAGCAGGAACAAATCAGCCCCAGCATTTT. As protein: CASSQVQAGTNQPQHF.

This clone was seen just once. V usage is TRBV2 and J usage is TRBJ2-7; 8 nucleotides line up with TRBD1. J was trimmed by 6 bases and V by 3 bases; bases with no gene match: 1. Germline V gene lookup returns CDR1 SNHLY and CDR2 FYNNEI. The CDR3 runs 12 residues. The CDR3 DNA reads as TGTGCCAGCAGTGACGACAGGGGCGAGCAGTACTTC. Translating it yields CASSDDRGEQYF. The entire variable domain, with the rest obtained from reference TRBV2 and TRBJ2-7, is as follows: EPEVTQTPSHQVTQMGQEVILRCVPISNHLYFYWYRQILGQKVEFLVSFYNNEISEKSEIFDDQFSVERPDGSNFTLKIRSTKLEDSAMYFCASSDDRGEQYFGPGTRLTVT.

This clone has only one observation. V gene TRBV14 combines with J gene TRBJ1-6; D remains ambiguous. The CDR3 loop spans 17 amino acids. Looked up from germline, CDR1 is SGHDN and CDR2 is FVKESK. V was pared by 0 bases and J by 9 bases, with 18 bases between. The CDR3 here is CASSQDSSFLGSSPLHF. DNA of the CDR3: TGTGCCAGCAGCCAAGATTCGAGTTTTCTCGGCAGTTCACCCCTCCACTTT.

The chain recombines TRBV5-4 with TRBJ1-2; 9 bases match TRBD1. The trim removed 3 bases at V and 8 bases at J, leaving 14 bases unmatched. CDR1 SGHNT and CDR2 YYREEE come from the germline V gene (reference sequence). CDR3 size: 16 residues. The chain's CDR3 is CASSSPGQGASGGYTF. The CDR3 DNA reads as TGTGCCAGCAGCTCACCGGGACAGGGAGCCTCGGGCGGCTACACCTTC.

This rearrangement joins TRBV7-9 to TRBJ1-2, with 11 nucleotides matching TRBD1. Looked up from germline, CDR1 is SEHNR and CDR2 is FQNEAQ (reference sequence). The CDR3 sequence is 16 residues long. V was pared by 5 bases and J by 3 bases, with 8 bases of the junction left unmatched. CDR3 residues: CASSQSRGQGDYGYTF. The CDR3, as DNA: TGTGCCAGCAGCCAGTCACGGGGACAGGGGGACTATGGCTACACCTTC. The full variable domain, completed using reference TRBV7-9 and TRBJ1-2, is DTGVSQNPRHKITKRGQNVTFRCDPISEHNRLYWYRQTLGQGPEFLTYFQNEAQLEKSRLLSDRFSAERPKGSFSTLEIQRTEQGDSAMYLCASSQSRGQGDYGYTFGSGTRLTVV.

This clone has just one count. This chain uses TRBV20-1 with TRBJ1-5; no firm D call. Trimming took 3 bases from V and 5 from J, leaving 5 bases between them. Germline values: CDR1 DFQATT, CDR2 SNEGSKA (reference sequence). The CDR3 length is 11 residues. CDR3 nucleotides: TGCAGTGCTAGTGGGGATCAGCCCCAGCATTTT. Residues: CSASGDQPQHF.

The genes are TRBV11-2 and TRBJ2-3; the D gene is possibly TRBD2 (5 bases). V lost 5 bases and J 8 bases, leaving 11 bases between the germline ends. CDR3 length equals 12 residues. Germline V CDR1 and CDR2: SGHAT, FQNNGV. As DNA, the CDR3 is TGTGCCAGCAGCCTCACGGGGAGTACGCAGTATTTT. Protein sequence: CASSLTGSTQYF.

This clone was found once. This chain links TRBV5-1 with TRBJ1-2; D is possibly TRBD1 (6 bases). Per the germline V gene, CDR1 is SGHRS and CDR2 is YFSETQ. This CDR3 is built from 13 residues. V was trimmed by 4 bases and J by 4 bases, leaving 11 bases between them. CDR3 in amino acids: CASSMSDSYGYTF. The DNA of the CDR3 is TGCGCCAGCAGCATGTCGGACAGCTATGGCTACACCTTC. Using reference TRBV5-1 and TRBJ1-2 for the parts outside the CDR3, the full variable domain is KAGVTQTPRYLIKTRGQQVTLSCSPISGHRSVSWYQQTPGQGLQFLFEYFSETQRNKGNFPGRFSGRQFSNSRSEMNVSTLELGDSALYLCASSMSDSYGYTFGSGTRLTVV.

The rearrangement links TRBV21-1 to TRBJ1-4; the table's D call of TRBD1 was not tested on the DNA. TRBV21-1 is flagged as a pseudogene. This CDR3 has 15 amino acids. CDR3 in DNA: TGTGCCAGCAGCAAAGTGGTGGGGCGTGGTGAAAAACTGTTTTTT. Its protein product is CASSKVVGRGEKLFF.

This clone appeared a few times. The chain employs TRBV15 and TRBJ2-7; the match to TRBD2 covers 8 bases. This CDR3 has 19 amino acids. The ends lost 0 bases at V and 0 bases at J; junction bases unmatched: 13. Germline V gene data show CDR1 as LNHNV and CDR2 as YYDKDF (reference sequence). The CDR3 here is CATSRDRVSGVSLSYEQYF. The DNA of the CDR3 is TGTGCCACCAGCAGAGATCGCGTTAGCGGGGTTTCCCTCTCCTACGAGCAGTACTTC.

The V and J genes are TRBV10-2 and TRBJ1-3; unclear D gene. The CDR3 totals 15 residues. Germline CDR1 reads WSHSY; CDR2 reads SAAADI. Trimming took 2 bases from V and 0 from J, leaving 8 bases between them. CDR3: CASSENGDSGNTIYF. CDR3 DNA: TGCGCCAGCAGTGAGAATGGGGACTCTGGAAACACCATATATTTT.

The chain couples TRBV28 to TRBJ1-2; 7 nucleotides align to TRBD1. The CDR3 contains 15 residues. The J segment lost 3 bases and the V segment lost 10 bases, leaving 14 bases of the junction unmatched. Germline V gene data show CDR1 as MDHEN and CDR2 as SYDVKM. The CDR3 here is CATFGWGQNYYGYTF. CDR3 nucleotides: TGTGCCACCTTCGGTTGGGGACAGAACTACTATGGCTACACCTTC.

The chain recombines TRBV9 with TRBJ2-5, with D maybe TRBD2 (6 bases). CDR1 is SGDLS and CDR2 is YYNGEE in the germline V gene. V was cut by 4 bases and J by 7 bases, with 17 bases left in between. CDR3 length: 14 residues. The CDR3 here is CASSLAETRGTQYF. The CDR3 DNA is TGTGCCAGCAGCTTAGCGGAGACCCGGGGGACCCAGTACTTC.

This sequence joins TRBV5-1 and TRBJ2-3; D unresolved. Germline lookup yields CDR1 SGHRS and CDR2 YFSETQ. Trimming pared 4 bases from V and 0 bases from J, leaving 12 bases between. The CDR3 length is 15 residues. The CDR3 nucleotides are TGCGCCAGCAGCCGACGCGGCGGTAGCACAGATACGCAGTATTTT. It encodes CASSRRGGSTDTQYF.

The chain has TRBV5-1 and TRBJ1-1; 7 positions match TRBD1. The V gene end was trimmed by 7 bases and the J gene end by 1 base; junction bases not matched to a gene: 7. The CDR3 is 14 amino acids. CDR1 is SGHRS, CDR2 YFSETQ, per germline. The CDR3 region is CASDTGTANTEAFF. CDR3 DNA sequence: TGCGCCAGCGATACTGGGACAGCGAACACTGAAGCTTTCTTT. Together with reference TRBV5-1 and TRBJ1-1, the CDR3 gives the full variable domain: KAGVTQTPRYLIKTRGQQVTLSCSPISGHRSVSWYQQTPGQGLQFLFEYFSETQRNKGNFPGRFSGRQFSNSRSEMNVSTLELGDSALYLCASDTGTANTEAFFGQGTRLTVV.

CDR3: CASSLGSWGYTF. In nucleotides, the CDR3 is TGTGCCAGCAGCCTTGGGTCATGGGGCTACACCTTC. The chain couples TRBV11-2 to TRBJ1-2, with no clear D. In germline, CDR1 is SGHAT, CDR2 FQNNGV. This CDR3 region has 12 residues. Trimming shortened V by 5 bases and J by 8 bases, and 12 bases separated the two germline ends.

The chain joins TRBV19 to TRBJ1-5; a possible D gene is TRBD1 (6 bases). Trimming shortened V by 7 bases and J by 5 bases, and 18 bases separated the two germline ends. CDR3 size: 15 residues. The germline gives CDR1 LNHDA, CDR2 SQIVND (reference sequence). The CDR3 loop reads CASKTEGHRYQPQHF. The CDR3 DNA follows: TGTGCCAGTAAAACTGAGGGACACAGATATCAGCCCCAGCATTTT.